The clone carrying this T cell receptor beta chain has only a few counts. This sample is drawn from a study of T-cell memory formation after mild COVID-19. The length of the CDR3 is 14 residues. Trimming took 10 bases from V and 0 from J, leaving 15 bases between them. Germline assignment: CDR1 ENHRY and CDR2 SYGVKD. In TCRdb, the 5' RACE reads were re-called with MiXCR into one record per CDR3 protein. The table records some 330,000 distinct CDR3 sequences, around a fifth of them present only once. The clonotype was recovered from an adult woman who had mild COVID-19 (a few samples of this study predate the infection). Cell type and time point are not known. The chain links TRBV10-3 to TRBJ1-2, with D possibly matching TRBD1 (5 bases). Input material: PBMCs or a T cell subset sorted from them (not recorded which). The CDR3 DNA reads as TGTGCCACCATGGGGGAGACCTCTAACTATGGCTACACCTTC. It translates to CATMGETSNYGYTF.